A selection of T cell receptor beta chains follows, all from one sample in a study of cytomegalovirus exposure and HLA in healthy donors. Libraries were prepared by immunoSEQ multiplex PCR; TCRdb keeps only in-frame clonotypes and omits some of them. The data contain 150,000 or so clones, roughly 70% of them singletons. Source material: PBMCs. Receptors were obtained from a man between 18 and 29 years old in good health and CMV-seropositive. Each CDR3 is given with its conserved first and last residue. D genes are given only for firm matches. Size values are once, few and many counts, or a class for expanded clones, and some rows have none.

cdr3_aa	cdr3_nt	j_call	v_call	clone_size	d_call
CASSGTRGNEQFF	TGTGCCAGCAGTGGAACCCGGGGGAATGAGCAGTTCTTC	TRBJ2-1	TRBV25-1	NA	NA
CASSGDRGRGNQPQHF	TGTGCCAGCAGTGGAGACAGGGGTCGAGGCAATCAGCCCCAGCATTTT	TRBJ1-5	TRBV6-1	few	TRBD1
CAWRAVAGVTGELFF	TGTGCCTGGAGAGCGGTAGCGGGAGTCACCGGGGAGCTGTTTTTT	TRBJ2-2	TRBV30	once	TRBD2
CASSHRTALAGGRSGELFF	TGTGCCAGCAGCCACCGGACCGCCCTAGCGGGGGGGCGATCGGGAGAGCTGTTTTTT	TRBJ2-2	TRBV13	NA	TRBD2
CAGTKGLITGPPEGNTIYF	TGCGCCGGCACAAAGGGACTAATAACCGGGCCTCCAGAAGGAAACACCATATATTTT	TRBJ1-3	TRBV10-1	NA	NA
CASSLVGEGGTEAFF	TGTGCCAGCAGTTTAGTTGGGGAAGGGGGCACTGAAGCTTTCTTT	TRBJ1-1	TRBV28	NA	NA
CASSDYGLGQFF	TGTGCCAGCAGTGACTATGGGCTCGGGCAGTTCTTC	TRBJ2-1	TRBV2	NA	NA
CASSDHTGGSGEKLFF	TGTGCCAGCAGCGACCATACAGGGGGATCAGGTGAAAAACTGTTTTTT	TRBJ1-4	TRBV28	NA	TRBD1
CASSLGTGGYYGYTF	TGTGCCAGCAGCCTCGGGACAGGGGGGTACTATGGCTACACCTTC	TRBJ1-2	TRBV7-9	NA	TRBD1
CASSTRDRGFQPQHF	TGTGCCAGCAGCACCCGGGACAGGGGTTTCCAGCCCCAGCATTTT	TRBJ1-5	TRBV4-2	NA	TRBD1
CSAAQVKAFF	TGCAGTGCGGCGCAGGTGAAAGCTTTCTTT	TRBJ1-1	TRBV20-1	NA	NA
CAWSPLGLSNQPQHF	TGTGCCTGGAGTCCCCTGGGCCTTAGCAATCAGCCCCAGCATTTT	TRBJ1-5	TRBV30	NA	NA
CASSQDLSFTDTQYF	TGTGCCAGCAGCCAAGACTTAAGCTTCACAGATACGCAGTATTTT	TRBJ2-3	TRBV14	NA	NA
CASSPAGIEQYF	TGTGCCAGCAGTCCGGCAGGGATTGAGCAGTACTTC	TRBJ2-5	TRBV6-5	NA	NA
CASSETGNTEAFF	TGTGCCAGCAGTGAAACAGGGAACACTGAAGCTTTCTTT	TRBJ1-1	TRBV6-1	NA	NA
CASTLVVRTNEKLFF	TGTGCCAGCACCCTTGTTGTGAGAACTAATGAAAAACTGTTTTTT	TRBJ1-4	TRBV28	once	NA
CASSQTLTGANVLTF	TGCGCCAGCAGCCAAACACTAACTGGGGCCAACGTCCTGACTTTC	TRBJ2-6	TRBV5-1	once	NA
CASSPPGGDSNQPQHF	TGCGCCAGCAGCCCCCCGGGAGGAGATAGCAATCAGCCCCAGCATTTT	TRBJ1-5	TRBV4-1	NA	NA
CASSLLGRGSGYTF	TGTGCCAGCAGTTTATTAGGCAGGGGATCTGGCTACACCTTC	TRBJ1-2	TRBV28	NA	NA
CTSSQGLDSSNQPQHF	TGCACCAGCAGCCAAGGTTTAGACAGTAGCAATCAGCCCCAGCATTTT	TRBJ1-5	TRBV1	NA	NA
CASSYVVVAGGELFF	TGTGCTAGCAGTTACGTCGTGGTGGCGGGCGGGGAGCTGTTTTTT	TRBJ2-2	TRBV6-6	NA	NA
CSVVAPNEQFF	TGCAGCGTTGTGGCCCCCAATGAGCAGTTCTTC	TRBJ2-1	TRBV29-1	NA	NA
CASSRTGGASDEQFF	TGTGCCAGCAGCCGGACAGGGGGCGCGTCAGATGAGCAGTTCTTC	TRBJ2-1	TRBV6-6	NA	TRBD1
CASSDNSEAFF	TGTGCCAGCAGTGACAACTCTGAAGCTTTCTTT	TRBJ1-1	TRBV28	NA	NA
CASSKASGRTGDSNQPQHF	TGTGCCAGCAGCAAAGCCTCGGGAAGGACAGGCGATAGCAATCAGCCCCAGCATTTT	TRBJ1-5	TRBV21-1	NA	NA
CASTLGQGPTYEQYF	TGTGCCAGCACCCTCGGCCAGGGCCCTACCTACGAGCAGTACTTC	TRBJ2-7	TRBV6-1	NA	NA
CASSRGGDPQETQYF	TGTGCCAGCAGTCGGGGCGGGGATCCACAAGAGACCCAGTACTTC	TRBJ2-5	TRBV7-2	NA	NA
CASSLVGGYNEQFF	TGTGCCAGCAGCTTGGTCGGGGGCTACAATGAGCAGTTCTTC	TRBJ2-1	TRBV5-6	NA	NA